This T cell receptor (beta chain) was identified during a study of CD8 T cells in ankylosing spondylitis. Study results and caveats: A motif in TCR beta, a set of under ten highly homologous variants, appeared characteristic of ankylosing spondylitis blood. Disease-linked clones were found to be CD8+ and relatively rare in peripheral blood.

Quantitative 5'-RACE was performed with molecular barcodes, and it yielded the TCR beta libraries. TCRdb reprocessed the 5' RACE reads via MiXCR and lists one record per CDR3 protein. The sample records around 770,000 distinct CDR3 sequences, about 20% being singletons. Remarks on this clonotype: The antigen is unknown.

The sequence came from a male donor with ankylosing spondylitis. Sequencing input: blood, either unsorted or a sorted T cell fraction (not recorded which).

CDR3: CASRLTGMGEKLFF. For the CDR3, the DNA is TGTGCCAGCAGGCTCACAGGGATGGGTGAAAAACTGTTTTTT. The chain has TRBV28 and TRBJ1-4; a weak D match, TRBD1 (6 bases). Per germline, CDR1 MDHEN and CDR2 SYDVKM. The CDR3 extends over 14 amino acids. V was pared by 6 bases and J by 7 bases, with 15 bases between.